The T cell receptor beta chain under discussion was sequenced for a study of early T cells in non-severe SARS-CoV-2 infection (TCRdb year 2021). Context from the whole study: Because TCR sequencing was done on bulk RNA from unsorted whole blood, the alpha and beta chains could not be paired.

The method was 5' RACE. The reads were generated on a NextSeq 500. Unique molecular identifiers were attached to individual cDNA molecules in the TCR library protocol so that sequencing error and PCR bias could be corrected. TCR alpha and beta chains were both sequenced, and the abundances of alpha and beta sequences in each sample were closely correlated with each other. As for the original processing: Decombinator V4 was used to annotate TCR sequences for V gene, J gene and CDR3. Expanded TCRs were defined as changing significantly between any two time points under a Poisson model with p below 0.0001. TCR abundances were normalised to the total number of TCRs sequenced in each sample and reported as counts per million. TRAV1-2 paired with TRAJ12, TRAJ20 or TRAJ33 defined MAIT TCRs, while TRAV10 paired with TRAJ18 defined iNKT TCRs. VDJdb, accessed on 1 November 2021, was searched for TCRs annotated for CMV, EBV and SARS-CoV-2, and TCRs annotated for more than one antigen were excluded. In-frame beta chains were kept once TCRdb had trimmed the public reads at Q25 with fastp and called clones with MiXCR. Each record represents a unique CDR3 protein, reported with the most common genes and DNA among its rows. The V and J calls here are based on TCRdb, not the publication. This sample holds about 60,000 distinct CDR3 sequences; roughly 5.5% were observed only once. Approximately 6.3% of the sample is taken by the ten largest.

Counted from cysteine to phenylalanine, this CDR3 has 12 amino acids. The kept DNA is CDR3 alone, 36 bases in frame from the first base. CDR1 is given as SGDLS and CDR2 as YYNGEE, both from the germline V gene. Unmatched junction bases come to 4, with V trimmed by 4 bases and J by 8 bases. A case-control design nested within a healthcare worker cohort in London, UK, was used, with weekly nasopharyngeal swab PCR tests and blood sampling performed. Healthcare workers were enrolled in the week of the UK lockdown, from 23 to 31 March 2020, and were followed every week for up to roughly 16 weeks. Summary of the overall study and its limitations: Matching against VDJdb was skewed toward anti-spike CD8 responses, likely underestimated virus-specific expansions, and missed private and CD4 specificities.

As regards this clonotype: Its antigen specificity is not known. Base qualities are missing; no much larger clone stands one base away.

The clonotype was recovered from an adult who was a healthcare worker with PCR-confirmed SARS-CoV-2 infection or an uninfected control (not recorded which). The V and J segments used are TRBV9 and TRBJ1-2; 8 bases in between match TRBD1. Sequences were obtained from whole blood. The CDR3 reads as follows: CASSSGGAGYTF. Here is the DNA: TGTGCCAGCAGCTCAGGGGGCGCGGGCTACACCTTC.